This T cell receptor beta chain was obtained from a study of T-cell reconstitution after alpha-beta-depleted transplantation in children. The table lists this clonotype with many counts. Its antigen is undetermined. V lost 5 bases and J lost 0; bases outside the gene matches: 6. This CDR3 has 16 residues. Germline V gene sequence: CDR1 ENHRY, CDR2 SYGVKD. Points from the study as a whole: The study reportedly traced alpha-beta T cells about two months after transplant to several hundred expanded graft clones.

Preparation of the TCRbeta library used unique molecular identifiers. In TCRdb, the PCR reads were re-called with MiXCR into one record per CDR3 protein. The sample yields roughly 790,000 distinct CDR3 sequences, 15% to 20% seen once. The source is a male patient under 18 who had a stem cell transplant for acute lymphoblastic leukemia, so the T cells may come from the graft donor. The sample was PBMCs, mostly from graft donor cells, taken 360 days after TCRalphabeta/CD19-depleted stem cell transplant. The genes are TRBV10-3 and TRBJ2-7; the match to TRBD2 covers 11 bases. The CDR3 sequence is CAISRLAGRSSYEQYF. Here the CDR3 DNA reads TGTGCCATCAGTAGACTAGCGGGACGAAGCTCCTACGAGCAGTACTTC.